These 24 T cell receptor beta chains came from one sample sequenced in a study of cytomegalovirus exposure and HLA in healthy donors (dated by TCRdb to 2016 to 2017). To prepare the library, the immunoSEQ multiplex PCR assay was applied. A mixture of 60 forward primers for TCR Vbeta segments and 13 reverse primers for TCR Jbeta segments was used in the multiplex PCR. TCRdb took over this immuneACCESS table, retaining in-frame rearrangements with V and J assigned. Such tables are incomplete; in checked studies, under half of the missing clones stem from an unresolved V gene, and the remainder is unexplained. The sample yields 160,000 or so clones; 72% were counted once. 2% to 2.5% of the sample comes from the top ten. What was sequenced was PBMCs. The origin of the receptors is a human donor in good health.

This clone showed up just once. The chain uses TRBV29-1 and TRBJ2-5; 7 positions match TRBD1. This CDR3 has 15 residues. CDR1 and CDR2 from the germline V gene are SQVTM and ANQGSEA. Unmatched junction bases numbered 14, after V lost 5 bases and J lost 5 bases. The CDR3 protein is CSVTPGQPLGETQYF. Here the CDR3 DNA reads TGCAGCGTTACCCCGGGACAGCCCTTGGGGGAGACCCAGTACTTC.

The chain has TRBV28 and TRBJ1-1, with D uncertain. CDR3 length: 12 residues. V was pared by 6 bases and J by 10 bases, with 15 bases between. Germline V CDR1 and CDR2: MDHEN, SYDVKM. The CDR3 here is CASSSPPAGAFF. The CDR3 coding sequence is TGTGCCAGCAGCTCACCCCCCGCGGGAGCTTTCTTT. Drawing the rest from reference TRBV28 and TRBJ1-1, the complete variable domain is DVKVTQSSRYLVKRTGEKVFLECVQDMDHENMFWYRQDPGLGLRLIYFSYDVKMKEKGDIPEGYSVSREKKERFSLILESASTNQTSMYLCASSSPPAGAFFGQGTRLTVV.

J is TRBJ1-1 and V is TRBV4-3, with 9 bases aligning to TRBD1. Trimming removed 6 bases from V and 2 bases from J; junction bases left unmatched: 7. The CDR3 runs to 15 residues. The V gene's germline CDR1 is LGHNA and CDR2 YSLEER. In DNA, the CDR3 is TGCGCCAGCAGTCCCGCTACAGGGGGCAACACTGAAGCTTTCTTT. It codes for CASSPATGGNTEAFF.

J is TRBJ1-2 and V is TRBV5-1, with TRBD1 matching over 8 bases. V gave up 5 bases and J gave up 6 bases; unmatched junction bases: 3. The CDR3 runs to 12 residues. Per germline, CDR1 SGHRS and CDR2 YFSETQ. Written as DNA, the CDR3 is TGCGCCAGCAGACGGACAGGGAATGGCTACACCTTC. Protein sequence: CASRRTGNGYTF.

This clone was detected many times. The rearrangement joins TRBV13 to TRBJ2-7, with D possibly TRBD1 on 6 matching bases. The V end lost 0 bases, the J end lost 4 bases, and 22 bases lay between the germline ends. CDR1 and CDR2 (germline): PRHDT, FYEKMQ (reference sequence). This CDR3 is built from 18 residues. This CDR3 reads CASSLGFSSDRAVYEQYF. CDR3 nucleotide sequence: TGTGCCAGCAGCTTAGGCTTCTCCTCGGACAGAGCAGTTTACGAGCAGTACTTC.

The chain couples TRBV29-1 to TRBJ2-1, with a weak D call TRBD2 (6 bases). The germline V gene encodes CDR1 SQVTM and CDR2 ANQGSEA. The CDR3 runs to 15 residues. V dropped 8 bases and J dropped 1 base, with 18 bases sitting between them. As DNA, the CDR3 is TGCAGCCTCGGGGGTGCCCTGGGTTCCTACAATGAGCAGTTCTTC. As protein: CSLGGALGSYNEQFF.

The chain combines TRBV5-1 with TRBJ2-5; 11 bases match TRBD2. This CDR3 is 16 amino acids long. The germline gives CDR1 SGHRS, CDR2 YFSETQ. Trimming took 0 bases from V and 0 from J; bases not matched to a gene: 1. The CDR3 sequence: CASSLGLAGYQETQYF. The CDR3 region has the DNA TGCGCCAGCAGCTTGGGACTAGCGGGGTACCAAGAGACCCAGTACTTC.

The chain joins TRBV7-2 to TRBJ2-3; 10 bases match TRBD2. The CDR3 is made up of 15 amino acids. Germline V gene sequence: CDR1 SGHTA, CDR2 FQGNSA. Unmatched junction bases numbered 4, after V lost 5 bases and J lost 2 bases. For the CDR3, the DNA is TGTGCCAGCAGCAGCGGGGGGGCGGACACAGATACGCAGTATTTT. Translating gives CASSSGGADTDTQYF.

The chain carries TRBV30 and TRBJ1-5; the D gene is possibly TRBD1 (5 bases). V dropped 3 bases and J dropped 4 bases, with 13 bases sitting between them. This CDR3 region has 14 residues. The germline V gene has CDR1 GTSNPN and CDR2 SVGIG (reference sequence). CDR3 amino acids: CAWSQDGGNQPQHF. The CDR3 nucleotides are TGTGCCTGGAGCCAAGACGGGGGGAATCAGCCCCAGCATTTT.

The chain joins TRBV12-5 to TRBJ1-6; no clear D gene. The ends were cut back, 1 base at V and 10 bases at J, with 5 bases in the middle. CDR1 is LGHNT and CDR2 is FRNRAP in the germline V gene. The CDR3 is 12 residues long. CDR3 nucleotides: TGTGCTAGTGGTTTGGGAGGGTCACCCCTCCACTTT. Encoded protein: CASGLGGSPLHF.

The V gene is TRBV6-4, the J gene TRBJ2-6; D call uncertain. CDR3 size: 14 residues. The V and J ends lost 4 bases and 0 bases respectively, with 4 bases between them. Looked up from germline, CDR1 is MRHNA and CDR2 is SNTAGT. CDR3 DNA sequence: TGTGCCAGCAGTGCTCTCTCTGGGGCCAACGTCCTGACTTTC. It translates to CASSALSGANVLTF.

The chain couples TRBV27 to TRBJ2-2; D is uncertain. The CDR3 extends over 12 amino acids. V was pared by 4 bases and J by 4 bases, with 4 bases between. CDR1 is MNHEY, CDR2 SMNVEV, per germline (reference sequence). The CDR3 DNA is TGTGCCAGCAGTTGGAGCACCGGGGAGCTGTTTTTT. Translated: CASSWSTGELFF.

The genes are TRBV9 and TRBJ2-7, with 7 bases identical to TRBD2. The CDR3 extends over 14 amino acids. Germline loops: CDR1 SGDLS, CDR2 YYNGEE. J gave up 3 bases and V 3 bases, and 6 bases lay outside the gene matches. The CDR3 nucleotides read TGTGCCAGCAGCGAGGGAGGGTCGAGCTACGAGCAGTACTTC. It encodes CASSEGGSSYEQYF.

The chain links TRBV6-1 to TRBJ1-4, with D perhaps matching TRBD1 (6 bases). The V end was cut by 6 bases, the J end by 8 bases, with 16 bases between. The germline gives CDR1 MNHNS, CDR2 SASEGT. This CDR3 is 14 amino acids long. The CDR3 reads CASRPSGGREKLFF. The CDR3 bases are TGTGCCAGCAGACCCTCGGGGGGCAGAGAAAAACTGTTTTTT.

This clone was seen a single time. V usage is TRBV30 and J usage is TRBJ1-2, with D possibly being TRBD1 (5 bases). This CDR3 spans 14 amino acids. Trimming cost V 2 bases and J 3 bases, with 13 bases left between them. Germline assignment: CDR1 GTSNPN and CDR2 SVGIG (reference sequence). Here the CDR3 reads CAWSSGQGYYGYTF. CDR3 DNA: TGTGCCTGGAGTTCCGGGCAGGGATACTATGGCTACACCTTC. Based on the CDR3 plus reference TRBV30 and TRBJ1-2, the full variable domain is SQTIHQWPATLVQPVGSPLSLECTVEGTSNPNLYWYRQAAGRGLQLLFYSVGIGQISSEVPQNLSASRPQDRQFILSSKKLLLSDSGFYLCAWSSGQGYYGYTFGSGTRLTVV.

The rearrangement uses TRBV15 and TRBJ2-7; the match to TRBD1 covers 8 bases. The V segment lost 0 bases and the J segment 5 bases; nucleotides outside the gene matches: 6. The CDR3 has 15 amino acids. Germline-derived CDR1 and CDR2 are LNHNV and YYDKDF (reference sequence). CDR3 nucleotide sequence: TGTGCCACCAGCAGAGATCTGGACAGGGATAACGAGCAGTACTTC. Encoded protein: CATSRDLDRDNEQYF.

This clone was observed a few times. In this CDR3 the conserved last residue, phenylalanine or tryptophan, is missing, so a read error is likely. This chain uses TRBV18 with TRBJ2-3; D is uncertain. The CDR3 extends over 15 amino acids. Trimming cost V 0 bases and J 1 base, with 8 bases left between them. Germline loops: CDR1 KGHSH, CDR2 LQKENI. The CDR3 DNA reads TGTGCCAGCTCACCACCCCCTTATGGCACAGATACGCAGTATGTT. Translation: CASSPPPYGTDTQYV.

This clone came up once. The J gene is TRBJ1-3, the V gene TRBV5-1; D might be TRBD1 (6 bases). The CDR3 covers 16 residues. V was shortened by 5 bases and J by 0 bases, with 15 bases between the two germline ends. The germline gives CDR1 SGHRS, CDR2 YFSETQ. The CDR3 loop is CASRPSRDNSGNTIYF. CDR3 nucleotide sequence: TGCGCCAGCAGACCCAGCCGGGACAACTCTGGAAACACCATATATTTT.

The count of this clone is one. The rearrangement links TRBV7-9 to TRBJ1-2, with 10 bases that match TRBD1. CDR1 is SEHNR and CDR2 is FQNEAQ in the germline V gene (reference sequence). CDR3 length: 15 residues. V lost 5 bases and J lost 1; bases outside the gene matches: 4. The CDR3 protein is CASSPWDRGNYGYTF. CDR3 in DNA: TGTGCCAGCAGCCCGTGGGACAGGGGTAACTATGGCTACACCTTC. Looking up the rest from reference TRBV7-9 and TRBJ1-2 gives the full variable domain: DTGVSQNPRHKITKRGQNVTFRCDPISEHNRLYWYRQTLGQGPEFLTYFQNEAQLEKSRLLSDRFSAERPKGSFSTLEIQRTEQGDSAMYLCASSPWDRGNYGYTFGSGTRLTVV.

In nucleotides, the CDR3 is TGTGCCATCAGTGGGGGACAGGGAACGGAAAAACTGTTTTTT. Its protein is CAISGGQGTEKLFF. V usage is TRBV10-3 and J usage is TRBJ1-4, with 9 bases that match TRBD1. CDR3 length: 14 amino acids. J gave up 8 bases and V 4 bases, and 5 bases lay outside the gene matches. CDR1 is ENHRY and CDR2 is SYGVKD in the germline V gene.

The genes are TRBV2 and TRBJ1-1, with 11 bases aligning to TRBD1. V was clipped by 4 bases and J by 4 bases; unmatched bases: 2. This CDR3 has 14 amino acids. Germline values: CDR1 SNHLY, CDR2 FYNNEI. CDR3 coding DNA: TGTGCCAGCAGTGTCGGGACAGGGGGCACTGAAGCTTTCTTT. It is translated as CASSVGTGGTEAFF.

The rearrangement links TRBV19 to TRBJ2-7, with D possibly being TRBD2 (6 bases). The germline V and J ends were trimmed by 3 bases and 3 bases, with 12 bases remaining between them. This CDR3 comprises 14 residues. Germline values: CDR1 LNHDA, CDR2 SQIVND (reference sequence). The CDR3, as DNA: TGTGCCAGTAGTATTGGAGGGGAAGTCTACGAGCAGTACTTC. Translated, it gives CASSIGGEVYEQYF.

J is TRBJ2-1 and V is TRBV9, with D possibly being TRBD2 (5 bases). From germline, CDR1 is SGDLS and CDR2 YYNGEE. V was cut by 5 bases and J by 8 bases, with 17 bases left in between. CDR3 length equals 14 residues. CDR3 sequence (DNA): TGTGCCAGCAGTGACCGAGGCGGGTTCGATGAGCAGTTCTTC. Translating gives CASSDRGGFDEQFF.

Only a few counts were recorded for this clone. V usage is TRBV6-6 and J usage is TRBJ1-3, with 7 bases that match TRBD1. CDR1 and CDR2 (germline): MNHNY, SVGAGI (reference sequence). The CDR3 is made up of 15 amino acids. Trimming took 3 bases from V and 2 from J; bases not matched to a gene: 4. The CDR3 sequence: CASSYSGTAGNTIYF. CDR3 coding DNA: TGTGCCAGCAGTTATTCCGGGACAGCTGGAAACACCATATATTTT.